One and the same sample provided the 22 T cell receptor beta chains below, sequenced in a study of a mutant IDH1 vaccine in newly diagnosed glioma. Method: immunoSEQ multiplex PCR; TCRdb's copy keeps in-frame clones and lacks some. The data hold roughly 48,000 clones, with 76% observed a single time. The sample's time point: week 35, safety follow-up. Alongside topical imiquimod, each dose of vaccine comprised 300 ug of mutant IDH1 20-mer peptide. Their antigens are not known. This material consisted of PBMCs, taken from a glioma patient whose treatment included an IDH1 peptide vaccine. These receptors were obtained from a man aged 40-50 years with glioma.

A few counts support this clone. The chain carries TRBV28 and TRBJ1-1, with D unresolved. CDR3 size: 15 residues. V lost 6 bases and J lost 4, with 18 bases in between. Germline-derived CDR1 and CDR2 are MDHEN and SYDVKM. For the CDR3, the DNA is TGTGCCAGCAGCCCACCCGTCGGGCGACCCACTGAAGCTTTCTTT. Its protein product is CASSPPVGRPTEAFF.

This CDR3 is CASSALAGVGTGELFF. CDR3 DNA: TGTGCCAGTAGTGCCCTAGCGGGAGTGGGTACCGGGGAGCTGTTTTTT. V and J are TRBV19 and TRBJ2-2, with 10 bases lining up with TRBD2. Looked up from germline, CDR1 is LNHDA and CDR2 is SQIVND (reference sequence). The V gene end was trimmed by 5 bases and the J gene end by 5 bases; junction bases not matched to a gene: 8. The CDR3 runs to 16 residues. The complete variable domain, with remaining parts taken from reference TRBV19 and TRBJ2-2, reads DGGITQSPKYLFRKEGQNVTLSCEQNLNHDAMYWYRQDPGQGLRLIYYSQIVNDFQKGDIAEGYSVSREKKESFPLTVTSAQKNPTAFYLCASSALAGVGTGELFFGEGSRLTVL.

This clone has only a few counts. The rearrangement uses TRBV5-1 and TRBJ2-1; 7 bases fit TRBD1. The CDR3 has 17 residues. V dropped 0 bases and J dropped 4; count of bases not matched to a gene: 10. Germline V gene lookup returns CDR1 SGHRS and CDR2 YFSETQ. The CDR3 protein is CASSLGGTAILYNEQFF. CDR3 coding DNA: TGCGCCAGCAGCTTGGGGGGGACAGCTATTCTATACAATGAGCAGTTCTTC.

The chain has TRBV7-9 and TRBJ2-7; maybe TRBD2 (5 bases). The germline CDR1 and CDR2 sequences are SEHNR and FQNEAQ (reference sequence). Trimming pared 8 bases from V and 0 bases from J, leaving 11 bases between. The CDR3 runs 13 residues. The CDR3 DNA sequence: TGTGCCAGCGGGCGGGTTTCCTCCTACGAGCAGTACTTC. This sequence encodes CASGRVSSYEQYF.

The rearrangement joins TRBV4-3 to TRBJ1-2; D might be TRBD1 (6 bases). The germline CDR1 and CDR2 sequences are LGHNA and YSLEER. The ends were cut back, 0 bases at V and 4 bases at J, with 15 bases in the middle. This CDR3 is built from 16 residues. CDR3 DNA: TGCGCCAGCAGCCAAGACTGGGGCAGGGGCGCCTATGGCTACACCTTC. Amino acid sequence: CASSQDWGRGAYGYTF.

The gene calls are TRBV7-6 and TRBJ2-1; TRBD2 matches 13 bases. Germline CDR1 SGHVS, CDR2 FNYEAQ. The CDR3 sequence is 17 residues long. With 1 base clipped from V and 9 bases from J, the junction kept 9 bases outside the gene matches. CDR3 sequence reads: CASSLGGLAGRGAEQFF. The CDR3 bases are TGTGCCAGCAGCTTAGGGGGACTAGCGGGACGGGGTGCTGAGCAGTTCTTC.

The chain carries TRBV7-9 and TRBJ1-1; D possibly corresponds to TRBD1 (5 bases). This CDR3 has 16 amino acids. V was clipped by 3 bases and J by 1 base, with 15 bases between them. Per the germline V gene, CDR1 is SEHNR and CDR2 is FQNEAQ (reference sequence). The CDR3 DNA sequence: TGTGCCAGCAGCTTTAGCCGGGGGTTTTGGAACACTGAAGCTTTCTTT. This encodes CASSFSRGFWNTEAFF.

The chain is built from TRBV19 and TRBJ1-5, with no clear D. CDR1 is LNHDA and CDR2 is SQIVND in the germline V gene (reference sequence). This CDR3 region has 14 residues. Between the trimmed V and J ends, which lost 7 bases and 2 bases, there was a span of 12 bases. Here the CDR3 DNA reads TGTGCCAGTACCAAAACCGGAGGCAATCAGCCCCAGCATTTT. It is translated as CASTKTGGNQPQHF.

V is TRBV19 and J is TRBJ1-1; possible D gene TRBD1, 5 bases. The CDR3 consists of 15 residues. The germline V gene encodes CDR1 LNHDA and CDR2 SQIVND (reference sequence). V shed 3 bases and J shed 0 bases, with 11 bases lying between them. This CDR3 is CASSMIDRMNTEAFF. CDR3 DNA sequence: TGTGCCAGTAGTATGATAGACAGAATGAACACTGAAGCTTTCTTT.

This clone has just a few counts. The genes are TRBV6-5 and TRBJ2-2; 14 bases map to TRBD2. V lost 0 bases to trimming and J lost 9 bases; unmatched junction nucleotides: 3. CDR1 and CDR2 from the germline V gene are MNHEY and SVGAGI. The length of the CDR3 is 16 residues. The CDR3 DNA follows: TGTGCCAGCAGTTACTCGAGACTAGCGGGAGGGTGGGAGCTGTTTTTT. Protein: CASSYSRLAGGWELFF.

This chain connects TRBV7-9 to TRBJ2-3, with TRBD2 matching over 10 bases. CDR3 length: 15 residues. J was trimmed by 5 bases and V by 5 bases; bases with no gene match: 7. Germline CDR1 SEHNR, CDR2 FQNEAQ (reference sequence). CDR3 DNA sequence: TGTGCCAGCAGCCGCACTAGCGGGGCAGGAGATACGCAGTATTTT. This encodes CASSRTSGAGDTQYF.

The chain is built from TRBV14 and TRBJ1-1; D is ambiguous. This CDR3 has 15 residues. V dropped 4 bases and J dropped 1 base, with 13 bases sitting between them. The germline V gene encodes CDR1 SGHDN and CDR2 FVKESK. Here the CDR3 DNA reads TGTGCCAGCAGCCCGGGCTGGATAGAGAACACTGAAGCTTTCTTT. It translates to CASSPGWIENTEAFF.

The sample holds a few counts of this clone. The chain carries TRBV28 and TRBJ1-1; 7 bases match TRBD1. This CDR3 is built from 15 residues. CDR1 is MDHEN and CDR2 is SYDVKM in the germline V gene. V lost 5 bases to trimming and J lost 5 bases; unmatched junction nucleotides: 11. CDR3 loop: CASSPSGGRGTEAFF. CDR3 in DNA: TGTGCCAGCAGTCCCTCAGGGGGTAGAGGTACTGAAGCTTTCTTT.

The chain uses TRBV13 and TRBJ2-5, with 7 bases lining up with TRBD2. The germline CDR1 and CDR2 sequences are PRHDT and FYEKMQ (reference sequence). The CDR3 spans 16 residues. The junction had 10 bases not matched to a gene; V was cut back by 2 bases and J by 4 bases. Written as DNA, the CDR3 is TGTGCCAGCAGCTTACGTGGGAGTGGGGAGGGAGAGACCCAGTACTTC. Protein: CASSLRGSGEGETQYF.

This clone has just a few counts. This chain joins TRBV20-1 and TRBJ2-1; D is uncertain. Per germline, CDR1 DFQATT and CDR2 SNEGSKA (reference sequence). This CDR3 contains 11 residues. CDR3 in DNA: TGCGGAGCTAGCTCCTACAATGAGCAGTTCTTC. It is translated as CGASSYNEQFF.

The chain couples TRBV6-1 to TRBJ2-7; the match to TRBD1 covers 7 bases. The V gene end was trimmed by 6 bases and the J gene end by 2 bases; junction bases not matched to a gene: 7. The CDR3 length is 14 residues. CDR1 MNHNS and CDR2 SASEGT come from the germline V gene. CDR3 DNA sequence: TGTGCCAGCAGCTGGGGGCAGGGGGCCTACGAGCAGTACTTC. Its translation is CASSWGQGAYEQYF.

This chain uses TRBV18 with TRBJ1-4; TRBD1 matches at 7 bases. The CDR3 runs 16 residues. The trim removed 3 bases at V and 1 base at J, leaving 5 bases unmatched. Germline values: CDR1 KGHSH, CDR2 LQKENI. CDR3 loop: CASSPNYRGTNEKLFF. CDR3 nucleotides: TGTGCCAGCTCACCGAACTACAGGGGAACTAATGAAAAACTGTTTTTT.

The CDR3 loop reads CASSLLSGQGHDGYTF. CDR3 DNA sequence: TGTGCCAGCAGCTTATTATCGGGACAGGGGCATGATGGCTACACCTTC. This chain connects TRBV11-2 to TRBJ1-2, with 10 bases fitting TRBD1. J lost 6 bases, V lost 2 bases, and 9 bases had no gene match. The germline V gene encodes CDR1 SGHAT and CDR2 FQNNGV. CDR3 length: 16 residues. The variable domain in full, completed from reference TRBV11-2 and TRBJ1-2, reads EAGVAQSPRYKIIEKRQSVAFWCNPISGHATLYWYQQILGQGPKLLIQFQNNGVVDDSQLPKDRFSAERLKGVDSTLKIQPAKLEDSAVYLCASSLLSGQGHDGYTFGSGTRLTVV.

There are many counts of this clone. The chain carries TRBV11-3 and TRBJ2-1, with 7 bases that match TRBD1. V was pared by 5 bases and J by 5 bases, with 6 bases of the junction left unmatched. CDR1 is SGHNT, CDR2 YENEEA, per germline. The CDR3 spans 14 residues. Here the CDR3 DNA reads TGTGCCAGCAGCCGATGGGACAGCAACAATGAGCAGTTCTTC. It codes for CASSRWDSNNEQFF.

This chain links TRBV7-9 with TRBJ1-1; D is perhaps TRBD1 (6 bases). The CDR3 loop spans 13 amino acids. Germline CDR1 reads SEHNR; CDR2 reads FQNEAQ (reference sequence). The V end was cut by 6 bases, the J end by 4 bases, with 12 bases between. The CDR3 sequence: CASRTGVATEAFF. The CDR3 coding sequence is TGTGCCAGCAGGACAGGCGTGGCCACTGAAGCTTTCTTT.

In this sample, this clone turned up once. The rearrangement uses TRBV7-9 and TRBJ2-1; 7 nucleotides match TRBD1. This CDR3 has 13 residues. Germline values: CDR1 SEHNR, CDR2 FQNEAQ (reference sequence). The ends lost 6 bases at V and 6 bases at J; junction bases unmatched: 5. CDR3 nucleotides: TGTGCCAGCAGTTCCACAGGGGCCAATGAGCAGTTCTTC. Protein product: CASSSTGANEQFF.

The CDR3 protein is CASRPGGGGTEAFF. CDR3 DNA sequence: TGTGCCAGCAGGCCAGGGGGCGGAGGTACTGAAGCTTTCTTT. The rearrangement links TRBV6-6 to TRBJ1-1, with 8 bases lining up with TRBD1. CDR1 and CDR2 from the germline V gene are MNHNY and SVGAGI (reference sequence). V was clipped by 6 bases and J by 5 bases; unmatched bases: 8. The CDR3 consists of 14 residues.